Listed below are T cell receptor beta chains from one sample, sequenced in a study of blood T cell repertoires in COVID-19. The table came from immunoSEQ multiplex PCR; TCRdb's copy has only in-frame clones and leaves some out. The sample yields around 66,000 clones, around 87% seen once. Sequencing was done on a sample of peripheral blood. Source of these receptors: a man in his sixties with acute or convalescent COVID-19. Both conserved end residues are part of each CDR3. Fields, in order: clone size, J gene, V gene, D gene, CDR3 protein, CDR3 DNA. D genes are given only for firm matches. A row's size may be missing; if present it is once, few, many or a size class.

abundance: -
j_gene: TRBJ1-4
v_gene: TRBV3-1/TRBV3-2
d_gene: -
CDR3aa: CASSQRGEEKLFF
CDR3nt: TGTGCCAGCAGCCAGCGGGGAGAGGAAAAACTGTTTTTT

abundance: -
j_gene: TRBJ1-5
v_gene: TRBV3-1/TRBV3-2
d_gene: -
CDR3aa: CASSQGGGYQPQHF
CDR3nt: TGTGCCAGCAGCCAGGGAGGGGGGTACCAGCCCCAGCATTTT

abundance: -
j_gene: TRBJ1-2
v_gene: TRBV4-3
d_gene: -
CDR3aa: CASSQESGTRQGYTF
CDR3nt: TGCGCCAGCAGCCAAGAATCAGGGACACGTCAGGGCTACACCTTC

abundance: -
j_gene: TRBJ2-1
v_gene: TRBV7-9
d_gene: -
CDR3aa: CASSPSDEQFF
CDR3nt: TGTGCCAGCAGCCCCTCGGATGAGCAGTTCTTC

abundance: -
j_gene: TRBJ1-1
v_gene: TRBV4-1
d_gene: TRBD1
CDR3aa: CASSHSPRQGGTEAFF
CDR3nt: TGCGCCAGCAGCCACTCCCCTAGACAGGGGGGAACTGAAGCTTTCTTT

abundance: -
j_gene: TRBJ2-2
v_gene: TRBV7-7
d_gene: TRBD2
CDR3aa: CASSLELAGGRQTGELFF
CDR3nt: TGTGCTAGCAGCTTAGAGCTAGCGGGGGGGCGTCAGACCGGGGAGCTGTTTTTT

abundance: -
j_gene: TRBJ1-5
v_gene: TRBV6-5
d_gene: TRBD1
CDR3aa: CASSSQGQGEQPQHF
CDR3nt: TGTGCCAGCAGTTCCCAGGGACAGGGCGAACAGCCCCAGCATTTT

abundance: -
j_gene: TRBJ1-1
v_gene: TRBV9
d_gene: TRBD1
CDR3aa: CASSPRQGMDTEAFF
CDR3nt: TGTGCCAGCAGCCCCAGACAGGGAATGGACACTGAAGCTTTCTTT

abundance: -
j_gene: TRBJ2-7
v_gene: TRBV6-5
d_gene: -
CDR3aa: CASSYSSGSGYEQYF
CDR3nt: TGTGCCAGCAGTTACTCATCAGGGTCGGGCTACGAGCAGTACTTC

abundance: -
j_gene: TRBJ1-1
v_gene: TRBV6-5
d_gene: -
CDR3aa: CASSYSGSLNTEAFF
CDR3nt: TGTGCCAGCAGTTACTCGGGGAGCTTGAACACTGAAGCTTTCTTT

abundance: -
j_gene: TRBJ1-2
v_gene: TRBV15
d_gene: TRBD1
CDR3aa: CATSRAGTANSNYGYTF
CDR3nt: TGTGCCACCAGCAGAGCCGGGACAGCAAATTCTAACTATGGCTACACCTTC

abundance: -
j_gene: TRBJ2-5
v_gene: TRBV19
d_gene: TRBD2
CDR3aa: CASSMTSGGETQYF
CDR3nt: TGTGCCAGTAGTATGACTAGCGGGGGGGAGACCCAGTACTTC

abundance: -
j_gene: TRBJ1-5
v_gene: TRBV5-1
d_gene: TRBD1
CDR3aa: CASSSGQGGNQPQHF
CDR3nt: TGCGCCAGCAGCTCGGGACAGGGGGGCAATCAGCCCCAGCATTTT

abundance: -
j_gene: TRBJ2-3
v_gene: TRBV30
d_gene: -
CDR3aa: CAWSRSTGTQYF
CDR3nt: TGTGCCTGGAGTAGATCCACAGGTACGCAGTATTTT

abundance: -
j_gene: TRBJ2-5
v_gene: TRBV19
d_gene: TRBD1
CDR3aa: CASSSHLQGVETQYF
CDR3nt: TGTGCCAGTAGTAGCCACCTTCAGGGGGTTGAGACCCAGTACTTC

abundance: -
j_gene: TRBJ2-2
v_gene: TRBV29-1
d_gene: TRBD1
CDR3aa: CSVPGTGGWAGELFF
CDR3nt: TGCAGCGTTCCCGGGACAGGGGGTTGGGCCGGGGAGCTGTTTTTT

abundance: -
j_gene: TRBJ2-1
v_gene: TRBV18
d_gene: -
CDR3aa: CASSPRLDRIHNEQFF
CDR3nt: TGTGCCAGCTCACCACGACTCGACAGGATCCACAATGAGCAGTTCTTC

abundance: -
j_gene: TRBJ2-3
v_gene: TRBV29-1
d_gene: TRBD2
CDR3aa: CSVAGLAPSDTQYF
CDR3nt: TGCAGCGTGGCGGGACTAGCCCCGTCAGATACGCAGTATTTT

abundance: -
j_gene: TRBJ2-2
v_gene: TRBV30
d_gene: -
CDR3aa: CAWKETGTNTGELFF
CDR3nt: TGTGCCTGGAAGGAGACAGGGACTAACACCGGGGAGCTGTTTTTT

abundance: -
j_gene: TRBJ1-5
v_gene: TRBV6-5
d_gene: -
CDR3aa: CASTITGGRGEPQHF
CDR3nt: TGTGCCAGCACTATAACCGGAGGGAGGGGGGAGCCCCAGCATTTT

abundance: once
j_gene: TRBJ2-3
v_gene: TRBV7-8
d_gene: TRBD2
CDR3aa: CASSFVAGGRADTQYF
CDR3nt: TGTGCCAGCAGCTTCGTCGCGGGGGGGCGGGCAGATACGCAGTATTTT

abundance: -
j_gene: TRBJ1-6
v_gene: TRBV7-6
d_gene: -
CDR3aa: CASSLGARGTYNSPLHF
CDR3nt: TGTGCCAGCAGCTTAGGGGCCAGGGGTACTTATAATTCACCCCTCCACTTT

abundance: -
j_gene: TRBJ2-7
v_gene: TRBV18
d_gene: TRBD1
CDR3aa: CASSPSGQSAEQYF
CDR3nt: TGTGCCAGCTCACCGTCGGGACAGTCGGCCGAGCAGTACTTC

abundance: -
j_gene: TRBJ1-3
v_gene: TRBV18
d_gene: TRBD1
CDR3aa: CASSRGQGAAGNTIYF
CDR3nt: TGTGCCAGCTCACGCGGACAGGGGGCCGCTGGAAACACCATATATTTT

abundance: -
j_gene: TRBJ1-5
v_gene: TRBV6-2/TRBV6-3
d_gene: -
CDR3aa: CASSYLGNQPQHF
CDR3nt: TGTGCCAGCAGTTACCTCGGGAATCAGCCCCAGCATTTT

abundance: -
j_gene: TRBJ2-5
v_gene: TRBV4-1
d_gene: TRBD2
CDR3aa: CASSPGASGALETQYF
CDR3nt: TGCGCCAGCAGCCCCGGGGCTAGCGGGGCCTTGGAGACCCAGTACTTC

abundance: once
j_gene: TRBJ1-2
v_gene: TRBV30
d_gene: -
CDR3aa: CAWTRLHGYTF
CDR3nt: TGTGCCTGGACGAGGTTGCATGGCTACACCTTC

abundance: -
j_gene: TRBJ1-1
v_gene: TRBV11-1
d_gene: -
CDR3aa: CASSQQSTEAFF
CDR3nt: TGTGCCAGCAGCCAACAGTCCACTGAAGCTTTCTTT

abundance: -
j_gene: TRBJ2-1
v_gene: TRBV3-1/TRBV3-2
d_gene: -
CDR3aa: CASSQTAGGEFF
CDR3nt: TGTGCCAGCAGCCAAACGGCGGGTGGCGAGTTCTTC

abundance: -
j_gene: TRBJ1-5
v_gene: TRBV23-1
d_gene: TRBD1
CDR3aa: CASSQFGIEQGFGQPQHF
CDR3nt: TGCGCCAGCAGTCAATTCGGGATAGAACAGGGGTTCGGTCAGCCCCAGCATTTT

abundance: -
j_gene: TRBJ2-2
v_gene: TRBV12-5
d_gene: TRBD1
CDR3aa: CASGLGTALNTGELFF
CDR3nt: TGTGCTAGTGGTTTAGGGACAGCACTGAACACCGGGGAGCTGTTTTTT

abundance: -
j_gene: TRBJ2-7
v_gene: TRBV6-2/TRBV6-3
d_gene: TRBD2
CDR3aa: CASSYSVGGYEQYF
CDR3nt: TGTGCCAGCAGTTACTCGGTCGGGGGGTACGAGCAGTACTTC

abundance: -
j_gene: TRBJ1-1
v_gene: TRBV4-2
d_gene: -
CDR3aa: CASSQSSGWTEAFF
CDR3nt: TGTGCCAGCAGCCAATCTTCAGGGTGGACTGAAGCTTTCTTT